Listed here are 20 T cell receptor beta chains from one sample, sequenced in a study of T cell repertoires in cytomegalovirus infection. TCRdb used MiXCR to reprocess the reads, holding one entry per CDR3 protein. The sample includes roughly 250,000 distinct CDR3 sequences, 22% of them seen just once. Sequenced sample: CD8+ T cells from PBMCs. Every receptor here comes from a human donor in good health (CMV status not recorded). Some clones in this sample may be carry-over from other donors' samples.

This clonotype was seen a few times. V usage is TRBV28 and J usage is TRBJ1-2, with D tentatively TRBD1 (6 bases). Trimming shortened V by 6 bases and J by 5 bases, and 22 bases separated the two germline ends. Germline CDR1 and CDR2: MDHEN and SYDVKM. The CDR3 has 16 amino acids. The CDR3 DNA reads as TGTGCCAGCAGCATCGGGGAAAGTGGGGGGCGGTATGGCTACACCTTC. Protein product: CASSIGESGGRYGYTF.

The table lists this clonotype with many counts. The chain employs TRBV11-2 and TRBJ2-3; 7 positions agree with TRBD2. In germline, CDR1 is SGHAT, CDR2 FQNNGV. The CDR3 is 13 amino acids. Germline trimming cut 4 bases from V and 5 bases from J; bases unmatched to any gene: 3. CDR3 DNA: TGTGCCAGCAGCTCCACGGGGGGAGATACGCAGTATTTT. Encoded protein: CASSSTGGDTQYF.

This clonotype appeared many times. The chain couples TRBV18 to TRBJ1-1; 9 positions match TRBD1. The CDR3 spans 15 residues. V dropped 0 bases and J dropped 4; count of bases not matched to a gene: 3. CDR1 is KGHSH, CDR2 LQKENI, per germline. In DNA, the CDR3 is TGTGCCAGCTCACCACCAGACAGGGGGGTCACTGAAGCTTTCTTT. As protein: CASSPPDRGVTEAFF.

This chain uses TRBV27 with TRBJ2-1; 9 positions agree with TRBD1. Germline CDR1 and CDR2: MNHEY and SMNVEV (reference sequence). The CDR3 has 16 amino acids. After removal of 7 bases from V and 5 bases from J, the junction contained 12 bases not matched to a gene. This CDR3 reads CASTPLGRTGDNEQFF. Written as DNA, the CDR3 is TGTGCCAGCACCCCACTCGGGCGGACAGGGGACAATGAGCAGTTCTTC.

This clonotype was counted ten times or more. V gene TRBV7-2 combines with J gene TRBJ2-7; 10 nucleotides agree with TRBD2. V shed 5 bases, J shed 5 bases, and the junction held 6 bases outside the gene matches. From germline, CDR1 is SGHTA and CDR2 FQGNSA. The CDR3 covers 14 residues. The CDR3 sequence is CASSQSGGANEQYF. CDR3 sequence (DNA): TGTGCCAGCAGCCAAAGCGGGGGGGCGAACGAGCAGTACTTC.

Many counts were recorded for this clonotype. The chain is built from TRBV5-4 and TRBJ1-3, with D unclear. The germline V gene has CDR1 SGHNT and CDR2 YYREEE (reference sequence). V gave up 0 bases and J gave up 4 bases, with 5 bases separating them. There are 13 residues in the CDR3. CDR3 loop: CASSLDMGNTIYF. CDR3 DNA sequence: TGTGCCAGCAGCTTGGACATGGGAAACACCATATATTTT.

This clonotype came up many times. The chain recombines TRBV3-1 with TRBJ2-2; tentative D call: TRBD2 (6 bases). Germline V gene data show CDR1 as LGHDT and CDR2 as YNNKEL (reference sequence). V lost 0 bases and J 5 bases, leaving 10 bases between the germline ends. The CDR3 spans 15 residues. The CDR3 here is CASSQERGNTGELFF. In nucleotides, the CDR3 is TGTGCCAGCAGCCAAGAACGGGGGAATACCGGGGAGCTGTTTTTT.

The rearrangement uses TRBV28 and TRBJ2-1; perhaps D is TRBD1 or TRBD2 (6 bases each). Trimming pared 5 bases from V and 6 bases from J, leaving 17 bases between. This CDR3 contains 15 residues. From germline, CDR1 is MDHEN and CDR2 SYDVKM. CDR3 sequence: CASSPRRGAVNEQFF. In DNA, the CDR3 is TGTGCCAGCAGTCCTCGAAGGGGGGCCGTCAATGAGCAGTTCTTC.

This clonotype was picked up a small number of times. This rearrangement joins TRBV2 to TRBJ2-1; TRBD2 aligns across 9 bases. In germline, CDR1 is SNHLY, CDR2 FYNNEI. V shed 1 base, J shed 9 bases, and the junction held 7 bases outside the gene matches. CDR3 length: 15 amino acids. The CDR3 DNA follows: TGTGCCAGCAGTGAAGGCGGGGGGGCCGTTCTTGAGCAGTTCTTC. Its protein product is CASSEGGGAVLEQFF.

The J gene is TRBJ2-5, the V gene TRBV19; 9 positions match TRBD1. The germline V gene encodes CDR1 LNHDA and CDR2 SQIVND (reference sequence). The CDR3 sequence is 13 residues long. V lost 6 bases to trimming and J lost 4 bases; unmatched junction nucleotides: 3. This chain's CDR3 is CASSPDRGETQYF. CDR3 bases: TGTGCCAGTAGCCCGGACAGGGGAGAGACCCAGTACTTC.

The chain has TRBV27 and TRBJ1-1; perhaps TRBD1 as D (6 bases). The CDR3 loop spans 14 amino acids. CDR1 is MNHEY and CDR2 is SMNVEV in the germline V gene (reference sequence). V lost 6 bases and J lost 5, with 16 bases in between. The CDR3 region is CASSLTQGRTEAFF. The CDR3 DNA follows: TGTGCCAGCAGCCTTACTCAGGGGAGGACTGAAGCTTTCTTT.

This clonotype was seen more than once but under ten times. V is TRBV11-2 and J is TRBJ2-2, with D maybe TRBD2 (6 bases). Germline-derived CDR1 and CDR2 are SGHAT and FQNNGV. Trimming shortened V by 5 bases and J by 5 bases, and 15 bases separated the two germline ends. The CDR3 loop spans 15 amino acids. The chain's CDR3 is CASSRPAGRTGELFF. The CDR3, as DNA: TGTGCCAGCAGCCGCCCGGCGGGAAGGACCGGGGAGCTGTTTTTT.

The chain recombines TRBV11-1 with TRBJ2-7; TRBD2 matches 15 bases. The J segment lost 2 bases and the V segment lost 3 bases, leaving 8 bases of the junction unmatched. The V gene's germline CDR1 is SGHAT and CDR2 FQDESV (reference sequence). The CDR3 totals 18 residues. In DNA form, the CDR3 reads TGTGCCAGCAGCTTCTCCCCGTGGACTAGCGGGGGGGCCTACGAGCAGTACTTC. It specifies CASSFSPWTSGGAYEQYF.

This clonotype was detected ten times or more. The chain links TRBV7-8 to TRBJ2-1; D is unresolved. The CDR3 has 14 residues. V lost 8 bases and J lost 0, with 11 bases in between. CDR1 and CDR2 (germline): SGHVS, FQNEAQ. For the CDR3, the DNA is TGTGCCAGCTGCTGGATGGTCTCCTACAATGAGCAGTTCTTC. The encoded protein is CASCWMVSYNEQFF.

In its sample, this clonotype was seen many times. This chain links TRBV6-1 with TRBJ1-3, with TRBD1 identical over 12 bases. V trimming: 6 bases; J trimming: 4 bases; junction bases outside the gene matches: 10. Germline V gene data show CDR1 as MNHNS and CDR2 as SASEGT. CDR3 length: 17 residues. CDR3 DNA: TGTGCCAGCAGCCAGGGACAGGGGGCTTTCCTGGGAAACACCATATATTTT. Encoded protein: CASSQGQGAFLGNTIYF.

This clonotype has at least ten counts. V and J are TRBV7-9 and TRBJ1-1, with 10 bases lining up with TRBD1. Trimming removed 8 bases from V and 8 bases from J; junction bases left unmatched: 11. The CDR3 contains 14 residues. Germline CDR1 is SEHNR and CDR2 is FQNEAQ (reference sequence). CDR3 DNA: TGTGCCAGCGGGACGGGACAGGGGTTAAACGAAGCTTTCTTT. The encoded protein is CASGTGQGLNEAFF. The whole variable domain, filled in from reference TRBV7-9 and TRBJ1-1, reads DTGVSQNPRHKITKRGQNVTFRCDPISEHNRLYWYRQTLGQGPEFLTYFQNEAQLEKSRLLSDRFSAERPKGSFSTLEIQRTEQGDSAMYLCASGTGQGLNEAFFGQGTRLTVV.

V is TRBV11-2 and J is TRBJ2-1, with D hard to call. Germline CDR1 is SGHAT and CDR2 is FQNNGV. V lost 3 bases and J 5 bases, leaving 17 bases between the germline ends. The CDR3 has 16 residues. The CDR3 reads CASSFSVALPHNEQFF. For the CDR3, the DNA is TGTGCCAGCAGCTTCAGCGTCGCCCTACCTCACAATGAGCAGTTCTTC.

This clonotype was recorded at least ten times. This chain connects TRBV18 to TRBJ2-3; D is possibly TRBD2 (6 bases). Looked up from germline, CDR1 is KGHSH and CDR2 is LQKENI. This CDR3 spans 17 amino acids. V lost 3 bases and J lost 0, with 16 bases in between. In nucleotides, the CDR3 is TGTGCCAGCTCACCCGAACCGGGACTCGGAAGCACAGATACGCAGTATTTT. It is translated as CASSPEPGLGSTDTQYF. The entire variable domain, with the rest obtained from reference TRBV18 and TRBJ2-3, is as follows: NAGVMQNPRHLVRRRGQEARLRCSPMKGHSHVYWYRQLPEEGLKFMVYLQKENIIDESGMPKERFSAEFPKEGPSILRIQQVVRGDSAAYFCASSPEPGLGSTDTQYFGPGTRLTVL.

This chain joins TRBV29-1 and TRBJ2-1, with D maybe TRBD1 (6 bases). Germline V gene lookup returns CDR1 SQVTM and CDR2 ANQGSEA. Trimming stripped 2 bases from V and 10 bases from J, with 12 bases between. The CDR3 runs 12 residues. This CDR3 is CSVEKGVNEQFF. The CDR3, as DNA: TGCAGCGTTGAAAAGGGGGTCAACGAGCAGTTCTTC.

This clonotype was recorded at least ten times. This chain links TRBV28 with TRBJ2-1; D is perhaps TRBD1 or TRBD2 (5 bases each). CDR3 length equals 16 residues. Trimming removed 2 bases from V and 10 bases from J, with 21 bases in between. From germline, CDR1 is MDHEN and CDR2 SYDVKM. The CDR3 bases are TGTGCCAGCAGTTTAGGGGACCTGCAAGGGGTGGACGAGCAGTTCTTC. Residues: CASSLGDLQGVDEQFF.